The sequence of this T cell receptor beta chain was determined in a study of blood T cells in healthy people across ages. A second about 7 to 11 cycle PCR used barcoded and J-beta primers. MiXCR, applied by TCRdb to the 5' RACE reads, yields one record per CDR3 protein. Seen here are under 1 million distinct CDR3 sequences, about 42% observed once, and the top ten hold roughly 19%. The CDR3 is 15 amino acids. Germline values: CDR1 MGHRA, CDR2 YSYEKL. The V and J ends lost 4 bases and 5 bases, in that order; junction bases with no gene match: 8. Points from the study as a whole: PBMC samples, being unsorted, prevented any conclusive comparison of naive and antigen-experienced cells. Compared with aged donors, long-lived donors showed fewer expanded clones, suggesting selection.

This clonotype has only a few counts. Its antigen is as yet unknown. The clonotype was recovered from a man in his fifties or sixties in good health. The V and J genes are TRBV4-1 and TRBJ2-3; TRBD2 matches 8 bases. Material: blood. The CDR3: CASSRRGGREDTQYF. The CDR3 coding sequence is TGCGCCAGCAGCCGACGGGGGGGCCGGGAAGATACGCAGTATTTT.